Each of the 30 T cell receptor beta chains below was sequenced from the same sample in a study of OX40 agonist ivuxolimab in advanced cancers. Sequencing was performed with immunoSEQ multiplex PCR; in TCRdb, only in-frame clones are kept and a portion is missing. The sample has 35,000 to 55,000 clones, over 75% seen once. The sequencing used CD4+ or CD8+ T cells sorted from blood, collected in a trial of the OX40 agonist ivuxolimab. All receptors derive from an adult with an advanced solid tumor such as melanoma, head and neck, liver or kidney cancer.

This chain joins TRBV5-6 and TRBJ1-1, with D hard to call. In germline, CDR1 is SGHDT, CDR2 YYEEEE. The V gene lost 2 bases and the J gene lost 5 bases, with 7 bases spanning the gap. CDR3 length: 12 amino acids. Here the CDR3 reads CASSFGVTEAFF. The CDR3 DNA follows: TGTGCCAGCAGCTTCGGGGTTACTGAAGCTTTCTTT.

This clone was recorded a few times. This chain joins TRBV19 and TRBJ1-1, with TRBD1 identical over 7 bases. V was pared by 1 base and J by 7 bases, with 3 bases of the junction left unmatched. CDR1 LNHDA and CDR2 SQIVND come from the germline V gene (reference sequence). The CDR3 covers 13 residues. The DNA for the CDR3 is TGTGCCAGTAGTATAGGGAACAGGGGTGAAGCTTTCTTT. Translating gives CASSIGNRGEAFF.

The rearrangement uses TRBV5-4 and TRBJ2-7; 9 bases agree with TRBD1. Per the germline V gene, CDR1 is SGHNT and CDR2 is YYREEE (reference sequence). V was clipped by 4 bases and J by 4 bases; unmatched bases: 12. The CDR3 length is 16 residues. The CDR3: CASSPDRGRSLYEQYF. For the CDR3, the DNA is TGTGCCAGCAGCCCGGACAGGGGTCGATCATTATACGAGCAGTACTTC.

This rearrangement joins TRBV5-1 to TRBJ2-7, with TRBD1 identical over 11 bases. V shed 0 bases, J shed 6 bases, and the junction held 8 bases outside the gene matches. Germline V gene data show CDR1 as SGHRS and CDR2 as YFSETQ. The CDR3 has 16 amino acids. Here the CDR3 DNA reads TGCGCCAGCAGCTTGGGCGCCTGGACAGGGGGCGGCGAGCAGTACTTC. As protein: CASSLGAWTGGGEQYF.

This sequence joins TRBV19 and TRBJ1-4; D might be TRBD1 (6 bases). CDR1 is LNHDA and CDR2 is SQIVND in the germline V gene (reference sequence). CDR3 size: 16 residues. Trimming shortened V by 10 bases and J by 0 bases, and 18 bases separated the two germline ends. Here the CDR3 reads CATRDKGGATNEKLFF. DNA for the CDR3: TGTGCCACAAGGGACAAGGGGGGGGCAACTAATGAAAAACTGTTTTTT.

This clone was detected only a few times. The rearrangement links TRBV30 to TRBJ2-7, with D hard to call. The germline CDR1 and CDR2 sequences are GTSNPN and SVGIG (reference sequence). V gave up 4 bases and J gave up 2 bases, with 18 bases separating them. CDR3 size: 15 residues. The CDR3 DNA is TGTGCCTGGACCAACAGCCCAACATACCCCTACGAGCAGTACTTC. This translates into CAWTNSPTYPYEQYF.

This clone was picked up one time. The chain is built from TRBV7-8 and TRBJ2-1, with 7 bases matching TRBD1. The germline V gene has CDR1 SGHVS and CDR2 FQNEAQ. With 5 bases clipped from V and 5 bases from J, the junction kept 6 bases outside the gene matches. The CDR3 spans 14 residues. CDR3 in DNA: TGTGCCAGCAGCCTGGGACAGCCGCACAATGAGCAGTTCTTC. Translated: CASSLGQPHNEQFF.

The rearrangement links TRBV28 to TRBJ1-2; D not resolved. With 6 bases removed from V and 5 bases from J, the gap between germline ends came to 10 bases. Germline V gene sequence: CDR1 MDHEN, CDR2 SYDVKM. The CDR3 loop spans 12 amino acids. CDR3 in amino acids: CASRSNGYGYTF. In DNA form, the CDR3 reads TGTGCCAGCAGATCCAATGGTTATGGCTACACCTTC.

The chain employs TRBV28 and TRBJ2-3; 7 bases map to TRBD2. Germline CDR1 is MDHEN and CDR2 is SYDVKM. After removal of 3 bases from V and 2 bases from J, the junction contained 5 bases not matched to a gene. The CDR3 covers 15 residues. The CDR3 bases are TGTGCCAGCAGTTTGTCTAGCGGATACACAGATACGCAGTATTTT. The encoded protein is CASSLSSGYTDTQYF.

This chain joins TRBV30 and TRBJ1-5; TRBD1 matches 7 bases. V lost 0 bases, J lost 7 bases, and 12 bases stayed unmatched. The length of the CDR3 is 16 residues. Per germline, CDR1 GTSNPN and CDR2 SVGIG (reference sequence). CDR3 nucleotide sequence: TGTGCCTGGAGTGTACTAGGGACAGAGAGCGGACAGCCCCAGCATTTT. Protein: CAWSVLGTESGQPQHF.

This chain joins TRBV6-1 and TRBJ2-7; D ambiguous. The V gene lost 6 bases and the J gene lost 7 bases, with 10 bases spanning the gap. This CDR3 has 11 amino acids. Germline CDR1 and CDR2: MNHNS and SASEGT. Written as DNA, the CDR3 is TGTGCCAGCAGGGGCATGGGGGAGCAGTACTTC. Translated, it gives CASRGMGEQYF.

The genes are TRBV28 and TRBJ2-7; 7 nucleotides match TRBD1. CDR3 length: 14 amino acids. The germline CDR1 and CDR2 sequences are MDHEN and SYDVKM. The junction had 10 bases not matched to a gene; V was cut back by 6 bases and J by 5 bases. The CDR3 DNA reads TGTGCCAGCAGGTCCGGGACAGCCAGCCACGAGCAGTACTTC. This translates into CASRSGTASHEQYF.

The V and J genes are TRBV4-1 and TRBJ2-3, with 9 bases matching TRBD1. CDR3 length: 17 residues. CDR1 and CDR2 (germline): MGHRA, YSYEKL. V dropped 3 bases and J dropped 3; count of bases not matched to a gene: 10. The CDR3 here is CASSHLLRDRVTDTQYF. In DNA, the CDR3 is TGCGCCAGCAGCCACCTCTTACGGGACAGGGTAACAGATACGCAGTATTTT.

The chain couples TRBV28 to TRBJ2-3, with TRBD2 matching 13 bases. The germline gives CDR1 MDHEN, CDR2 SYDVKM. CDR3 length: 16 residues. With V trimmed by 7 bases and J by 4 bases, 8 bases remained unmatched. CDR3 bases: TGTGCCAGCAAACCCTTACTAGCGGGAGGGCCAGATACGCAGTATTTT. It codes for CASKPLLAGGPDTQYF.

The chain uses TRBV13 and TRBJ2-1; D gene unclear. This CDR3 spans 11 amino acids. V lost 5 bases to trimming and J lost 4 bases, with 3 bases between them. The germline V gene has CDR1 PRHDT and CDR2 FYEKMQ (reference sequence). As DNA, the CDR3 is TGTGCCAGCAGCCTTTACAATGAGCAGTTCTTC. This encodes CASSLYNEQFF.

The chain carries TRBV11-2 and TRBJ2-1, with a tentative D call TRBD2 (5 bases). The germline V gene has CDR1 SGHAT and CDR2 FQNNGV. V shed 5 bases and J shed 4 bases, with 12 bases lying between them. This CDR3 contains 14 residues. The CDR3 loop is CASSLLTSYNEQFF. The CDR3 DNA reads TGTGCCAGCAGCCTCCTTACTAGTTACAATGAGCAGTTCTTC.

This clone was detected only once. The gene calls are TRBV2 and TRBJ2-7; D may match TRBD1 or TRBD2 (5 bases each). Trimming cost V 8 bases and J 0 bases, with 14 bases left between them. The CDR3 extends over 14 amino acids. In germline, CDR1 is SNHLY, CDR2 FYNNEI. The CDR3 bases are TGTGCCAGCTCCAGGGACGAGGTCTCCTACGAGCAGTACTTC. Residues: CASSRDEVSYEQYF.

The chain carries TRBV10-1 and TRBJ2-1; 8 positions agree with TRBD2. Germline assignment: CDR1 WNHNN and CDR2 SYGVQD (reference sequence). Germline trimming cut 6 bases from V and 7 bases from J; bases unmatched to any gene: 8. The CDR3 contains 14 residues. The CDR3 nucleotides are TGCGCCAGCAGGCCGACTAGCGATAGTAATGAGCAGTTCTTC. As protein: CASRPTSDSNEQFF.

The J gene is TRBJ2-1, the V gene TRBV11-2; D gene uncertain. The CDR3 has 14 residues. Germline CDR1 is SGHAT and CDR2 is FQNNGV. The V end lost 1 base, the J end lost 7 bases, and 11 bases lay between the germline ends. DNA for the CDR3: TGTGCCAGCAGCTTAGTGGGTTTCGTAAATGAGCAGTTCTTC. Its protein is CASSLVGFVNEQFF.

This clone has just a few counts. DNA of the CDR3: TGTGCCTGGAGTTCACAGGGGGGAGGCTATGGCTACACCTTC. This codes for CAWSSQGGGYGYTF. This chain uses TRBV30 with TRBJ1-2; 8 bases match TRBD1. The CDR3 contains 14 residues. Germline lookup yields CDR1 GTSNPN and CDR2 SVGIG (reference sequence). With 2 bases clipped from V and 4 bases from J, the junction kept 6 bases outside the gene matches.

The rearrangement joins TRBV7-6 to TRBJ2-6; D may be TRBD2 (6 bases). CDR1 is SGHVS, CDR2 FNYEAQ, per germline. The CDR3 runs to 19 residues. Trimming left V 4 bases short and J 0 bases short, with 19 bases between. CDR3 nucleotides: TGTGCCAGCAGCTCAAGGGATAGGATCGGGAGCTCTGGGGCCAACGTCCTGACTTTC. As protein: CASSSRDRIGSSGANVLTF.

The J gene is TRBJ1-5, the V gene TRBV4-1, with D perhaps TRBD1 (6 bases). Deletions cut 0 bases from V and 0 bases from J, with 18 bases between. Germline CDR1 and CDR2: MGHRA and YSYEKL. The CDR3 is 19 amino acids. For the CDR3, the DNA is TGCGCCAGCAGCCAAGAGCTGACCAGGGGCTTATATAGCAATCAGCCCCAGCATTTT. This gives the protein CASSQELTRGLYSNQPQHF.

The J gene is TRBJ2-7, the V gene TRBV5-5; 12 nucleotides line up with TRBD2. In germline, CDR1 is SGHKS, CDR2 YYEKEE (reference sequence). V gave up 3 bases and J gave up 4 bases; unmatched junction bases: 8. The CDR3 sequence is 16 residues long. The CDR3 sequence is CASSSRLAGAGYEQYF. CDR3 bases: TGTGCCAGCAGCTCGAGACTAGCGGGAGCAGGATACGAGCAGTACTTC.

CDR3 sequence reads: CASSIGGSSGANVLTF. DNA for the CDR3: TGTGCCAGTAGTATTGGCGGAAGCTCTGGGGCCAACGTCCTGACTTTC. The rearrangement uses TRBV19 and TRBJ2-6; D uncertain. V gave up 3 bases and J gave up 0 bases, with 9 bases separating them. Germline-derived CDR1 and CDR2 are LNHDA and SQIVND (reference sequence). The CDR3 consists of 16 residues.

The chain employs TRBV15 and TRBJ2-3; 8 nucleotides align to TRBD2. Germline V gene lookup returns CDR1 LNHNV and CDR2 YYDKDF (reference sequence). Germline trimming cut 1 base from V and 3 bases from J; bases unmatched to any gene: 9. The CDR3 is 17 amino acids. The CDR3, as DNA: TGTGCCACCAGCAGAGCCTCCGGCCGGGGGGGAACAGATACGCAGTATTTT. This sequence encodes CATSRASGRGGTDTQYF.

V is TRBV30 and J is TRBJ2-1; 8 bases are shared with TRBD2. The CDR3 has 14 amino acids. Looked up from germline, CDR1 is GTSNPN and CDR2 is SVGIG (reference sequence). CDR3 in DNA: TGTGCACACACATTGACGGGAGGGCCCTATGAGCAGTTCTTC. Translated, it gives CAHTLTGGPYEQFF. Drawing the rest from reference TRBV30 and TRBJ2-1, the complete variable domain is SQTIHQWPATLVQPVGSPLSLECTVEGTSNPNLYWYRQAAGRGLQLLFYSVGIGQISSEVPQNLSASRPQDRQFILSSKKLLLSDSGFYLCAHTLTGGPYEQFFGPGTRLTVL.

This chain's CDR3 is CASSIQGGDQPQHF. DNA for the CDR3: TGTGCCAGTAGTATTCAGGGGGGAGATCAGCCCCAGCATTTT. This chain uses TRBV19 with TRBJ1-5, with TRBD1 matching 7 bases. The V and J ends lost 3 bases and 5 bases, in that order; junction bases with no gene match: 4. CDR1 is LNHDA, CDR2 SQIVND, per germline (reference sequence). CDR3 length: 14 residues.

The chain joins TRBV4-2 to TRBJ1-3, with 9 nucleotides matching TRBD1. Trimming cost V 0 bases and J 4 bases; bases outside gene matches: 7. CDR1 is LGHNA, CDR2 YNFKEQ, per germline. The CDR3 covers 17 residues. The CDR3 nucleotides read TGTGCCAGCAGCCAAGAGGGGACAGGGATACGAGGAAACACCATATATTTT. Its translation: CASSQEGTGIRGNTIYF.

V usage is TRBV6-6 and J usage is TRBJ2-7; tentatively, D is TRBD1 or TRBD2 (6 bases each). The CDR3 sequence is 15 residues long. CDR1 and CDR2 (germline): MNHNY, SVGAGI (reference sequence). V shed 2 bases and J shed 7 bases, with 18 bases lying between them. The CDR3 loop reads CASSYGRQGTREQYF. The CDR3 coding sequence is TGTGCCAGCAGTTACGGGAGGCAGGGGACTCGGGAGCAGTACTTC.

V gene TRBV19 combines with J gene TRBJ2-1; D is ambiguous. The CDR3 is made up of 16 amino acids. Trimming shortened V by 4 bases and J by 0 bases, and 13 bases separated the two germline ends. CDR1 LNHDA and CDR2 SQIVND come from the germline V gene (reference sequence). The CDR3, as DNA: TGTGCCAGTAGTACCGCGTCCACATTCTCCTACAATGAGCAGTTCTTC. As protein: CASSTASTFSYNEQFF.